The rows below give T cell receptor beta chains drawn from one sample of a study of T cells after yellow fever vaccination. One entry per CDR3 protein, called by TCRdb with MiXCR from the 5' RACE reads. The sample holds approximately 330,000 distinct CDR3 sequences, roughly 4% seen once. The sample consisted of PBMCs, taken 5 days after the yellow fever booster vaccination. The receptors stem from a man younger than 30 who received the YFV17D yellow fever vaccine. The CDR3 runs from the conserved cysteine through the conserved F or W. Fields, in order: V gene, clone size, J gene, D gene, CDR3 protein, CDR3 DNA. A D gene is named only where the DNA matches it firmly. Size tells how often a clone was seen (once, few, many) or the class of an expanded clone, and some rows leave it out.

>TRBV12-3/TRBV12-4|NA|TRBJ2-2|TRBD1
CASQGPGTANTGELFF
TGTGCCAGCCAGGGACCCGGGACAGCGAACACCGGGGAGCTGTTTTTT
>TRBV5-1|few|TRBJ1-3|NA
CASSLDGSLGNTIYF
TGCGCCAGCAGCTTGGATGGAAGTCTTGGAAACACCATATATTTT
>TRBV27|NA|TRBJ2-7|NA
CASSLGVADYEQYF
TGTGCCAGCAGTTTAGGGGTGGCAGACTACGAGCAGTACTTC
>TRBV20-1|NA|TRBJ1-2|TRBD1
CSATQSVRGPHYGYTF
TGCAGTGCTACTCAAAGCGTCAGGGGGCCCCACTATGGCTACACCTTC
>TRBV6-5|NA|TRBJ2-2|TRBD2
CASTTQSGGNPNTGELFF
TGTGCCAGCACCACCCAGAGCGGGGGGAACCCGAACACCGGGGAGCTGTTTTTT
>TRBV6-5|many|TRBJ2-4|NA
CASSYQAGLAKNIQYF
TGTGCCAGCAGTTACCAGGCGGGGCTAGCCAAAAACATTCAGTACTTC
>TRBV3-1|few|TRBJ1-4|NA
CASNQLNEKLFF
TGTGCCAGCAACCAGCTAAATGAAAAACTGTTTTTT
>TRBV20-1|many|TRBJ1-4|NA
CSARDLRGGEKLFF
TGCAGTGCTAGAGATCTCAGGGGCGGAGAAAAACTGTTTTTT
>TRBV4-3|few|TRBJ1-1|NA
CASSQRSGKNTEAFF
TGCGCCAGCAGCCAAAGGTCAGGGAAGAACACTGAAGCTTTCTTT
>TRBV5-6|many|TRBJ2-5|TRBD2
CASSRGLALQETQYF
TGTGCCAGCAGCAGGGGACTAGCGTTACAGGAGACCCAGTACTTC
>TRBV5-1|many|TRBJ2-7|TRBD1
CASRRDRGYEQYF
TGCGCCAGCCGTCGGGACAGGGGTTACGAGCAGTACTTC
>TRBV29-1|many|TRBJ2-3|NA
CSVFPGADTQYF
TGCAGCGTTTTCCCGGGGGCAGATACGCAGTATTTT
>TRBV6-5|NA|TRBJ2-5|NA
CASSYSASEETQYF
TGTGCCAGCAGTTACTCGGCCTCTGAAGAGACCCAGTACTTC
>TRBV7-3|few|TRBJ2-3|TRBD1
CASSYYRGGTDTQYF
TGTGCCAGCAGTTACTACAGGGGGGGCACAGATACGCAGTATTTT
>TRBV5-5|few|TRBJ2-7|TRBD2
CASSDGLAGISYEQYF
TGTGCCAGCAGCGATGGACTAGCGGGGATATCCTACGAGCAGTACTTC
>TRBV4-2|NA|TRBJ2-1|TRBD2
CASSQNPGTSNEQFF
TGTGCCAGCAGCCAAAACCCGGGGACTAGCAATGAGCAGTTCTTC
>TRBV12-3/TRBV12-4|NA|TRBJ1-2|TRBD1
CASSLWTGDHGYTF
TGTGCCAGCAGCCTGTGGACAGGGGACCATGGCTACACCTTC
>TRBV5-1|many|TRBJ2-3|NA
CASSLVVEGPGTQYF
TGCGCCAGCAGCTTGGTCGTGGAGGGTCCCGGTACGCAGTATTTT
>TRBV12-5|few|TRBJ2-7|TRBD2
CASGRSGGLYEQYF
TGTGCTAGTGGCCGTAGCGGGGGGCTCTACGAGCAGTACTTC
>TRBV4-1|many|TRBJ1-2|NA
CASSQIGRGQGYTF
TGCGCCAGCAGCCAGATAGGGCGGGGGCAAGGCTACACCTTC
>TRBV30|NA|TRBJ1-3|NA
CASPDSSGNTIYF
TGTGCCTCCCCGGACAGTTCTGGAAACACCATATATTTT
>TRBV2|few|TRBJ2-2|TRBD1
CASSTRDSSNTGELFF
TGTGCCAGCAGTACCCGGGACAGCTCGAACACCGGGGAGCTGTTTTTT
>TRBV6-5|few|TRBJ2-5|NA
CASRAGGETQYF
TGTGCCAGCAGGGCCGGGGGAGAGACCCAGTACTTC
>TRBV10-3|NA|TRBJ2-5|NA
CAISESNSGSRKTQYF
TGTGCCATCAGTGAGTCGAACAGCGGGTCTAGAAAGACCCAGTACTTC
>TRBV10-3|many|TRBJ1-3|TRBD1
CAISEGQGPSGNTIYF
TGTGCCATCAGTGAGGGACAGGGGCCCTCTGGAAACACCATATATTTT
>TRBV6-2/TRBV6-3|many|TRBJ2-3|TRBD1
CASRKDRGREDTQYF
TGTGCCAGCAGGAAGGACAGGGGGCGGGAGGATACGCAGTATTTT
>TRBV11-2|many|TRBJ2-7|NA
CASLFMIGNEQYF
TGTGCCAGCCTCTTCATGATCGGCAACGAGCAGTACTTC
>TRBV7-9|many|TRBJ1-6|TRBD1
CASSRGTGLGSPLHF
TGTGCCAGCAGCCGGGGGACAGGGCTGGGTTCACCCCTCCACTTT
>TRBV3-1|NA|TRBJ2-5|NA
CASSQGTLGLALQETQYF
TGTGCCAGCAGCCAAGGAACCCTCGGGTTGGCCCTACAAGAGACCCAGTACTTC